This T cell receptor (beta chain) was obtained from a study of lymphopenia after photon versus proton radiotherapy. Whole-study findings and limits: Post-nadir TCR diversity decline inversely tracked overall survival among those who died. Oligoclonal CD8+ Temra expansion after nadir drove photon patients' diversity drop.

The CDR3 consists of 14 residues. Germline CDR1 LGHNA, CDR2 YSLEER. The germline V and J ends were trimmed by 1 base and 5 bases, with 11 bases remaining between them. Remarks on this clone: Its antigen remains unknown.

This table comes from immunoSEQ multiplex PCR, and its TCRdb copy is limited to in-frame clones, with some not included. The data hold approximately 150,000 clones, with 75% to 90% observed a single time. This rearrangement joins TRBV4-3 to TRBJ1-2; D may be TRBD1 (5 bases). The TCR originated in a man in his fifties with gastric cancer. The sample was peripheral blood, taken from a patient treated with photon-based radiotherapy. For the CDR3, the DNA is TGCGCCAGCAGCCAAGGGGTGACAGCTTATGGCTACACCTTC. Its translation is CASSQGVTAYGYTF.